These T cell receptor beta chains were read from a single sample in a study of T cells in narcolepsy. Clones were read by immunoSEQ multiplex PCR, and TCRdb kept only the in-frame ones, dropping some. The sample records tens of thousands of clones, roughly 87% being singletons. Sequencing was done on a sample of memory (CD45RA-) CD4+ T cells from blood. The origin of the receptors is a human donor in good health. The conserved cysteine and the conserved F or W are not part of the CDR3 here. The D gene is left open where the match is weak. Size values are once, few and many counts, or a class for expanded clones, and some rows have none.

>TRBD1|TRBV7-2|13|.|TRBJ1-4
ASSMTGVSNEKLF
>.|TRBV6-1|11|few|TRBJ1-1
ASSEGAATEAF
>.|TRBV28|13|.|TRBJ2-1
ASRGGTESYNEQF
>.|TRBV12-2|12|.|TRBJ1-5
ASRLRLGAQPQH
>.|TRBV21-1|19|.|TRBJ1-5
ASSKLDGAMFVENSNQPQH
>TRBD1|TRBV6-5|11|once|TRBJ1-6
ATVDRGRSPLH
>.|TRBV27|11|.|TRBJ1-4
ASSLDGREKLF
>.|TRBV4-3|14|.|TRBJ1-2
ASSQESRQTRYGYT
>.|TRBV7-8|17|.|TRBJ1-6
ASSPAKGRNSNYNSPLH
>.|TRBV5-1|15|.|TRBJ1-4
ASSLYGPQGGHGKLF
>.|TRBV6-1|12|.|TRBJ1-1
ASSESFYRLEAF
>.|TRBV9|13|.|TRBJ1-4
ASSMQGLINEKLF
>TRBD1|TRBV27|12|.|TRBJ2-7
ASGRDRDTREQY
>.|TRBV30|11|.|TRBJ1-5
AWSGGDNQPQH
>.|TRBV15|10|.|TRBJ2-7
ATSRDFYEQY
>.|TRBV27|11|.|TRBJ1-1
ASSFRGSTEAF
>.|TRBV2|10|.|TRBJ2-5
ASGGQGETQY
>.|TRBV28|13|.|TRBJ1-4
ASSPSTGTNEKLF
>TRBD1|TRBV28|14|.|TRBJ2-1
ASSSLGTGPSNEQF
>.|TRBV6-5|11|.|TRBJ1-2
ASRQDGGYGYT
>.|TRBV7-2|12|.|TRBJ1-2
ASSLVRDLGGYT
>TRBD2|TRBV7-2|13|few|TRBJ2-5
ASSLQRGMMGTQY
>TRBD1|TRBV5-1|13|.|TRBJ2-4
ASSFTGVGKNIQY